The rows below give T cell receptor beta chains drawn from one sample of a study of blood T cell repertoires in COVID-19. Sequencing was performed with immunoSEQ multiplex PCR; in TCRdb, only in-frame clones are kept and a portion is missing. Here the sample spans 200,000 to 250,000 clones, about nine tenths being singletons. The sequenced sample was PBMCs or T cells enriched from blood (not recorded which). Every receptor here comes from a man aged 50-60 years who had been exposed to COVID-19. Both conserved end residues are trimmed from each CDR3. The order of the fields is CDR3 protein, clone size, J gene, V gene. For some rows the clone size is stated as once, few or many, or as a class when expanded; others skip it.

ASSFALVYEGVDTGELF,NA,TRBJ2-2,TRBV11-3
ASIDRGAAGVNQPQH,NA,TRBJ1-5,TRBV19
ASSIRWFSGGHNEQF,NA,TRBJ2-1,TRBV19
ASSQVQGEDTQY,NA,TRBJ2-3,TRBV4-1
ASSNGGQETQY,NA,TRBJ2-5,TRBV5-4
ASSQSLGREDYGYT,NA,TRBJ1-2,TRBV3-1/TRBV3-2
ASRPGQELGAQH,NA,TRBJ1-5,TRBV2
ASSRTGLGTEAF,NA,TRBJ1-1,TRBV5-1
ASSYSGSSGNTIY,NA,TRBJ1-3,TRBV6-5
ASTLRGREKNTEAF,NA,TRBJ1-1,TRBV6-4
ASEIQPQH,NA,TRBJ1-5,TRBV5-8
ASSFAQNNEKLF,NA,TRBJ1-4,TRBV11-2
ASSVRPGVDQPQH,NA,TRBJ1-5,TRBV3-1/TRBV3-2
ASSFGTGVYEQY,NA,TRBJ2-7,TRBV28
ASSEPGHYSNQPQH,NA,TRBJ1-5,TRBV10-2
ASSQWPPWRTGYNEKLF,NA,TRBJ1-4,TRBV3-1/TRBV3-2
ASRGAYLLQETQY,NA,TRBJ2-5,TRBV5-1
ASSAVQGGGSPLH,once,TRBJ1-6,TRBV9
ASSSGGQGLGETQY,once,TRBJ2-5,TRBV7-7
ASSPSGNNEQF,NA,TRBJ2-1,TRBV7-2
ASSLGQVSGNTIY,once,TRBJ1-3,TRBV5-4
ASSQVYGDGYT,NA,TRBJ1-2,TRBV14
ASSFSGGAEF,NA,TRBJ2-1,TRBV5-4
ASSYRQGDGADTQY,once,TRBJ2-3,TRBV9
ASSLLDRDRMTEAF,NA,TRBJ1-1,TRBV7-9
ASIPSEGQYIEAF,NA,TRBJ1-1,TRBV27
ASSQGGGTYNEQF,NA,TRBJ2-1,TRBV3-1/TRBV3-2
ATRPALAGNQPQH,NA,TRBJ1-5,TRBV6-5
ASSLIESSGNTIY,NA,TRBJ1-3,TRBV28
ASSIRGTGNTEAF,NA,TRBJ1-1,TRBV19
ASSLNRVTQF,NA,TRBJ2-1,TRBV11-2
ASSTPRDRGLIGYGYT,NA,TRBJ1-2,TRBV28
ATTTTGRNTEAF,NA,TRBJ1-1,TRBV2
ASSAGSREQF,NA,TRBJ2-1,TRBV18
ATSRGSGATNEKLF,few,TRBJ1-4,TRBV15
ASSLYRVGELF,NA,TRBJ2-2,TRBV5-1
ASSFISGAGAF,once,TRBJ1-1,TRBV5-1
ASNRGTVNTGELF,NA,TRBJ2-2,TRBV19
ASIPQAGQETQY,once,TRBJ2-5,TRBV5-1
ASSFTGTGDQETQY,NA,TRBJ2-5,TRBV19
ASSREGADRHNEQF,NA,TRBJ2-1,TRBV9
ASSPTGTDWGGYT,NA,TRBJ1-2,TRBV18
ASSLISGRAWETQY,once,TRBJ2-5,TRBV5-4
ASSPGGGTDTQY,once,TRBJ2-3,TRBV5-1